This T cell receptor beta chain was observed in a study of control samples from healthy donors and cancer patients. The CDR3 extends over 14 amino acids. From germline, CDR1 is LGHNA and CDR2 YNFKEQ. The ends were cut back, 0 bases at V and 1 base at J, with 6 bases in the middle. This table comes from immunoSEQ multiplex PCR, and its TCRdb copy is limited to in-frame clones, with some not included. The data contain roughly 100,000 clones, around 89% of them singletons. This receptor was identified in a man between 60 and 75 years old with lung cancer. This chain links TRBV4-2 with TRBJ1-1; D call uncertain. Sequencing was performed on PBMCs. CDR3 sequence reads: CASSQDWGNTEAFF. The CDR3 DNA follows: TGTGCCAGCAGCCAAGATTGGGGGAACACTGAAGCTTTCTTT.